This is a list of T cell receptor beta chains from one sample in a study of T cell responses to AZD1222 COVID-19 vaccine. Method: immunoSEQ multiplex PCR; TCRdb's copy keeps in-frame clones and lacks some. The table includes 130,000 to 150,000 clones, about 90% detected once. This sample comprised peripheral blood, obtained on day 0 of AZD1222 vaccination. These receptor sequences come from an adult in good health. Both conserved end residues are part of each CDR3.

TRBV30,CAWSVRQGETQYF
TRBV19,CASSPRDSYYGYTF
TRBV6-5,CASSYLGGAGMLPQHF
TRBV7-9,CASSFTGTENTEAFF
TRBV6-5,CATGGAGGYGYTF
TRBV6-5,CASSSYGRSSNQPQHF
TRBV6-5,CAGLTGNTEAFF
TRBV6-2/TRBV6-3,CASSKNLYQPQHF
TRBV9,CASSVGASGAHGTQYF
TRBV3-1/TRBV3-2,CASSRAGGPYEQYF
TRBV6-5,CASSSLTGTVAYEQYF
TRBV19,CASSIEAWRELYNEQFF
TRBV24-1,CATRGMSNTEAFF
TRBV24-1,CATSDLRGRDTGELFF
TRBV6-4,CASSEGANNEQFF
TRBV20-1,CSASGGGRGHNEQFF
TRBV28,CASSLGGGWRDPYEQYF
TRBV10-3,CAISESSPSRLGDTQYF
TRBV5-4,CASSLGYGGANEQFF
TRBV4-1,CASSQAETYEQYF
TRBV7-2,CASSTGQGAGNIQYF
TRBV30,CAWNTGIAEQYF
TRBV12-5,CASGTGTSGYNEQFF
TRBV19,CASSTGTLYNEQFF
TRBV3-1/TRBV3-2,CASSQDATSGITDTQYF
TRBV28,CASSPGTGGSSNQPQHF
TRBV2,CASSEFVGYGNTIYF
TRBV19,CASSIRSTGESQSTDTQYF
TRBV27,CASSFRNTNYGYTF
TRBV9,CASSATGLGEQYF
TRBV25-1,CASSKVSETGELFF
TRBV28,CASSCRQFHCEQYF
TRBV9,CASSQTGYNEQFF
TRBV4-1,CASSHQSYGYTF
TRBV6-6,CASRFRGSYQETQYF
TRBV18,CASSPGTVNTGELFF
TRBV27,CASRNTGTYEQYF
TRBV10-3,CAISETTGGSLNTEAFF
TRBV19,CASSIAGSAQFF
TRBV6-6,CASRRTGSTEAFF
TRBV9,CASSAREDSYEQYF
TRBV5-1,CASSLGSSYNSPLHF
TRBV5-1,CASSSARDRVYEQYF
TRBV19,CASSIGTAYGYTF
TRBV6-5,CASSYSIETTYNEQFF
TRBV19,CASSMVLGRDIQYF
TRBV18,CASSQVGTGNQPQHF
TRBV18,CASSPLGQGGQPQHF
TRBV30,CAWNSARTGGALSYEQYF
TRBV12-3/TRBV12-4,CASSLESQGYTF
TRBV2,CASSSSGSGQGALRSDTEAFF
TRBV28,CASTPPAPAVNYNEQFF
TRBV11-2,CASRRRAGTQYF
TRBV11-2,CASSLRLHLQTGRTEAFF
TRBV7-9,CASSPGQQDQPQHF
TRBV4-1,CASSQSNIGWDGYTF
TRBV9,CASSVTGTGNNEQFF